This T cell receptor (beta chain) derives from a study of T-cell reconstitution after alpha-beta-depleted transplantation in children. Study-wide points: Several hundred graft clones that had expanded were reportedly the source of alpha-beta T cells about two months after transplant.

As it was prepared, the TCRbeta library received unique molecular identifiers. From the PCR reads, TCRdb called clonotypes with MiXCR, one entry per CDR3 protein. Found here are about 31,000 distinct CDR3 sequences, nearly 6.5% of them singletons; the top ten hold roughly 30%. This clonotype was found many times. The antigen remains undetermined. The CDR3 is 14 amino acids. The germline CDR1 and CDR2 sequences are MNHEY and SMNVEV (reference sequence). Trimming cost V 4 bases and J 1 base, with 10 bases left between them. Sequenced here: peripheral blood, sampled 60 days after TCRalphabeta/CD19-depleted stem cell transplant. The V call is TRBV27, the J call TRBJ1-1; D ambiguous. The sequence derives from a child under three years old who had a stem cell transplant for acute myeloid leukemia, so the T cells may come from the graft donor. CDR3 bases: TGTGCCAGCAGTTGGGTAGGATCGAACACTGAAGCTTTCTTT. Its protein product is CASSWVGSNTEAFF.